Listed below are T cell receptor beta chains from one sample, sequenced in a study of blood T cell repertoires in COVID-19. The table came from immunoSEQ multiplex PCR; TCRdb's copy has only in-frame clones and leaves some out. The table lists around 400,000 clones, roughly nine tenths of them singletons. The material sequenced was PBMCs or T cells enriched from blood (not recorded which). The receptors shown here come from a young woman who had recovered from COVID-19. The CDR3 runs from the conserved cysteine through the conserved F or W. A D gene is named only where the DNA matches it firmly. For some rows the clone size is stated as once, few or many, or as a class when expanded; others skip it.

abundance	d_gene	v_gene	j_gene	CDR3aa	CDR3nt
.	TRBD1	TRBV5-6	TRBJ1-4	CASMGTGGPAREKLFF	TGTGCCAGCATGGGGACAGGAGGGCCTGCGAGAGAAAAACTGTTTTTT
few	.	TRBV28	TRBJ2-7	CASSLVGAYEQYF	TGTGCCAGCAGTTTGGTAGGGGCCTACGAGCAGTACTTC
.	TRBD1	TRBV5-1	TRBJ1-1	CASSQPDRDEAFF	TGCGCCAGCAGCCAACCCGACAGGGACGAAGCTTTCTTT
.	.	TRBV29-1	TRBJ1-1	CSGSRHRASNTEAFF	TGCAGCGGCTCCCGCCACAGGGCTTCGAACACTGAAGCTTTCTTT
.	TRBD1	TRBV5-6	TRBJ2-1	CASSVQPGQGAYNEQFF	TGTGCCAGCAGCGTACAACCGGGACAGGGGGCCTACAATGAGCAGTTCTTC
.	TRBD2	TRBV7-2	TRBJ2-7	CASSPMAGGASYEQYF	TGTGCCAGCAGCCCCATGGCGGGGGGTGCCTCCTACGAGCAGTACTTC
.	.	TRBV3-1/TRBV3-2	TRBJ1-3	CASSQGLVLSGNTIYF	TGTGCCAGCAGCCAAGGACTTGTTCTCTCTGGAAACACCATATATTTT
.	.	TRBV28	TRBJ2-7	CASSLRGFGYEQYF	TGTGCCAGCAGCCTTCGGGGGTTTGGGTACGAGCAGTACTTC
.	.	TRBV14	TRBJ1-1	CASQLTVNTEAFF	TGTGCCAGCCAACTGACAGTGAACACTGAAGCTTTCTTT
.	.	TRBV18	TRBJ1-6	CASSPLPRVGNSPLHF	TGTGCCAGCTCACCATTACCCAGGGTTGGCAATTCACCCCTCCACTTT
.	TRBD1	TRBV2	TRBJ1-1	CASRSQGGATEAFF	TGTGCCAGCAGGTCTCAGGGGGGTGCCACTGAAGCTTTCTTT
.	TRBD1	TRBV11-2	TRBJ2-1	CASSLRTGHGSYNEQFF	TGTGCCAGCAGCCTAAGGACAGGGCACGGGTCCTACAATGAGCAGTTCTTC
.	.	TRBV20-1	TRBJ2-7	CSASKEARTYEQYF	TGCAGTGCTAGTAAGGAGGCGAGGACCTACGAGCAGTACTTC
.	TRBD1	TRBV27	TRBJ2-7	CASSLGTGLGEQYF	TGTGCCAGCAGTTTGGGGACAGGGCTGGGGGAGCAGTACTTC
.	.	TRBV7-9	TRBJ1-2	CASSSGGFGIYGYTF	TGTGCCAGCAGCTCCGGGGGGTTCGGGATCTATGGCTACACCTTC
.	.	TRBV24-1	TRBJ1-5	CATSDWARVGYSNQPQHF	TGTGCCACCAGTGATTGGGCAAGAGTTGGATATAGCAATCAGCCCCAGCATTTT
.	.	TRBV4-1	TRBJ2-7	CASSQEVTPYEQYF	TGCGCCAGCAGCCAAGAGGTAACTCCTTACGAGCAGTACTTC
.	.	TRBV6-5	TRBJ1-5	CAGALVSNQPQHF	TGTGCCGGAGCATTGGTTAGCAATCAGCCCCAGCATTTT
.	TRBD1	TRBV27	TRBJ1-1	CASRQTGGSEAFF	TGTGCCAGCAGACAGACAGGGGGGTCTGAAGCTTTCTTT